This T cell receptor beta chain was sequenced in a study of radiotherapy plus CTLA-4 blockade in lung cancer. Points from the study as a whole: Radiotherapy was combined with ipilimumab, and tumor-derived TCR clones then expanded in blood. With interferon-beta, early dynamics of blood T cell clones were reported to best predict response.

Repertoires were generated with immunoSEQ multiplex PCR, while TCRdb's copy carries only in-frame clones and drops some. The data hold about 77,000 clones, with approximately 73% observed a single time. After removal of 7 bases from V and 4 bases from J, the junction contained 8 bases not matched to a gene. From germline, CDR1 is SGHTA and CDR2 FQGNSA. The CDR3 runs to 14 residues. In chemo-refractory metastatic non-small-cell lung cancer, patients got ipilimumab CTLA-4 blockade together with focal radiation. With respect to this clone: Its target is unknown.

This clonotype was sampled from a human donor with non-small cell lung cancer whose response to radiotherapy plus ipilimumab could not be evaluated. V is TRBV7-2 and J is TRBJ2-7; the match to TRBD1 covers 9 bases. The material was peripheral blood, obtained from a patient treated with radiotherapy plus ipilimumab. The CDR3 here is CASTWTGAKYEQYF. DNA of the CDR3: TGTGCCAGCACCTGGACAGGGGCGAAATACGAGCAGTACTTC.